This TCR beta chain was profiled in a study of blood T cells in healthy people across ages. General study findings and limits: Diversity was higher, and naive CD4+ cells more numerous, in long-lived donors than in aged donors.

Total RNA, at least 6 micrograms per sample, came from PBMCs. The authors ran a second PCR of roughly 6 to 12 cycles using a sample-barcoded 5' primer and a J-beta primer mix. Every sample gave at least 2.5 million paired-end reads containing CDR3. In TCRdb, the 5' RACE reads were re-called with MiXCR into one record per CDR3 protein. This sample has about 1 million distinct CDR3 sequences, with 35% to 50% found just once. On this clonotype: No antigen is known for it.

Sequenced material: blood. The sequence came from a woman aged 55-69 years in good health.

In DNA form, the CDR3 reads TGCGCCAGCAGTGAGTCTGAGACTCCCGGCTACAATGAGCAGTTCTTC. This gives the protein CASSESETPGYNEQFF. This chain uses TRBV10-2 with TRBJ2-1; D uncertain. Between the trimmed V and J ends, which lost 0 bases and 3 bases, there was a span of 12 bases. CDR3 length equals 16 residues. Germline lookup yields CDR1 WSHSY and CDR2 SAAADI.